The clone carrying this T cell receptor beta chain turned up a few times. What it recognizes is unknown. V lost 5 bases, J lost 2 bases, and 9 bases lay in between. Germline-derived CDR1 and CDR2 are LNHDA and SQIVND (reference sequence). This CDR3 has 13 amino acids. This entry belongs to a study of T cells after yellow fever vaccination. Study observations and caveats: It was a small share of clonotypes that appeared in both CD4 and CD8 compartments. Subsequent to the booster, the majority of primary-vaccination clones reappeared (about 97% CD4, 85% to 90% CD8).

From the 5' RACE reads, TCRdb called clonotypes with MiXCR, one entry per CDR3 protein. The repertoire includes about 160,000 distinct CDR3 sequences, approximately 6.8% of them detected once, and under 3% sits in the top ten. This TCR was recovered from a man aged 18 to 29 who received the YFV17D yellow fever vaccine. The specimen was CD4+ T cells sorted from PBMCs, collected 5 days after the first yellow fever vaccination. This chain links TRBV19 with TRBJ2-5; no clear D. CDR3 DNA: TGTGCCAGTAGTTTCGGCACACAAGAGACCCAGTACTTC. This encodes CASSFGTQETQYF.